This is a list of T cell receptor beta chains from one sample in a study of glioma-infiltrating T cells after dendritic cell vaccination. TCRdb's table, derived via immunoSEQ multiplex PCR, lists solely in-frame clones and lacks some. This repertoire shows 40,000 to 60,000 clones, less than 90% found once; its top ten account for over 10%. The sequences come from blood, collected before dendritic cell vaccination. These receptors all come from a human donor with glioblastoma. Both conserved end residues are part of each CDR3. D genes are given only for firm matches. The size entry is marked missing in some rows and otherwise reads once, few, many or a size class.

J gene: TRBJ2-7; clone size: .; D gene: TRBD1; V gene: TRBV7-2; CDR3 DNA: TGTGCCAGCAGCTTGGATTGGGGCCCAGGGGGTTTCTACGAGCAGTACTTC; CDR3 protein: CASSLDWGPGGFYEQYF
J gene: TRBJ1-1; clone size: .; D gene: TRBD1; V gene: TRBV27; CDR3 DNA: TGTGCCAGCAGTCGACAGGGCCTGGACACTGAAGCTTTCTTT; CDR3 protein: CASSRQGLDTEAFF
J gene: TRBJ1-2; clone size: .; D gene: .; V gene: TRBV11-2; CDR3 DNA: TGTGCCAGCAGCTCCACCAGGGTTAACTATGGCTACACCTTC; CDR3 protein: CASSSTRVNYGYTF
J gene: TRBJ2-3; clone size: .; D gene: .; V gene: TRBV10-1; CDR3 DNA: TGCGCCAGCAGTGACCTCGGGAGCGATATTACGCAGTATTTT; CDR3 protein: CASSDLGSDITQYF
J gene: TRBJ2-7; clone size: .; D gene: TRBD1; V gene: TRBV19; CDR3 DNA: TGTGCCAGTAGTACCTCCCGGGGACAGGGAGAGCAGTACTTC; CDR3 protein: CASSTSRGQGEQYF
J gene: TRBJ2-3; clone size: once; D gene: TRBD1; V gene: TRBV6-1; CDR3 DNA: TGTGCCAGCAACAGGGGCCACACAGATACGCAGTATTTT; CDR3 protein: CASNRGHTDTQYF
J gene: TRBJ1-2; clone size: .; D gene: TRBD1; V gene: TRBV23-1; CDR3 DNA: TGCGCCAGCAGTCAACCCCGAGGGGGCTGCCTCGGTGGCTACACCTTC; CDR3 protein: CASSQPRGGCLGGYTF
J gene: TRBJ1-4; clone size: few; D gene: .; V gene: TRBV7-3; CDR3 DNA: TGTGCCAGCAGCCGGGGCGGGACAACTAATGAAAAACTGTTTTTT; CDR3 protein: CASSRGGTTNEKLFF
J gene: TRBJ2-3; clone size: .; D gene: .; V gene: TRBV21-1; CDR3 DNA: TGTGCCAGCAGCAAACATAGCACAGATACGCAGTATTTT; CDR3 protein: CASSKHSTDTQYF
J gene: TRBJ2-7; clone size: few; D gene: TRBD2; V gene: TRBV19; CDR3 DNA: TGTGCCAGTAGAGGTATAGCGGGAGGGCCCCCCGAGCAGTACTTC; CDR3 protein: CASRGIAGGPPEQYF
J gene: TRBJ1-2; clone size: .; D gene: .; V gene: TRBV4-3; CDR3 DNA: TGCGCCAGCAGCCAAGATCACGGGTATGGCTACACCTTC; CDR3 protein: CASSQDHGYGYTF
J gene: TRBJ2-3; clone size: .; D gene: TRBD2; V gene: TRBV4-1; CDR3 DNA: TGCGCCAGCAGCCAAGGTCCTAGCGGGGTTCCTAGCACAGATACGCAGTATTTT; CDR3 protein: CASSQGPSGVPSTDTQYF
J gene: TRBJ1-5; clone size: .; D gene: TRBD1; V gene: TRBV27; CDR3 DNA: TGTGCCAGCAGTTCAGGGGGGACCTATCAGCCCCAGCATTTT; CDR3 protein: CASSSGGTYQPQHF
J gene: TRBJ2-3; clone size: .; D gene: TRBD1; V gene: TRBV27; CDR3 DNA: TGTGCCAGCAGTTTTACAGGGGCAGATACGCAGTATTTT; CDR3 protein: CASSFTGADTQYF
J gene: TRBJ1-2; clone size: .; D gene: .; V gene: TRBV19; CDR3 DNA: TGTGCCAGTAGTCCGGCCGTGGACAGCATCTATGGCTACACCTTC; CDR3 protein: CASSPAVDSIYGYTF
J gene: TRBJ1-2; clone size: once; D gene: TRBD1; V gene: TRBV5-1; CDR3 DNA: TGCGCCAGCAGCTTGGCTGGACAGGGGGCAGATGGCTACACCTTC; CDR3 protein: CASSLAGQGADGYTF
J gene: TRBJ1-3; clone size: .; D gene: .; V gene: TRBV19; CDR3 DNA: TGTGCCAGTAGTATCACGGGGAACATTGGAAACACCATATATTTT; CDR3 protein: CASSITGNIGNTIYF
J gene: TRBJ1-2; clone size: .; D gene: .; V gene: TRBV18; CDR3 DNA: TGTGCCAGCTCACCGTCCAGGGGTAGCTATGGCTACACCTTC; CDR3 protein: CASSPSRGSYGYTF
J gene: TRBJ1-1; clone size: .; D gene: .; V gene: TRBV7-3; CDR3 DNA: TGTGCCAGCAGCTTAACGCCGGTCCCTCGCCCTTCAGAAGCTTTCTTT; CDR3 protein: CASSLTPVPRPSEAFF
J gene: TRBJ1-4; clone size: .; D gene: .; V gene: TRBV9; CDR3 DNA: TGTGCCAGCAGTTATAACACAGGGCTTAATGAAAAACTGTTTTTT; CDR3 protein: CASSYNTGLNEKLFF
J gene: TRBJ2-1; clone size: .; D gene: TRBD2; V gene: TRBV5-1; CDR3 DNA: TGCGCCAGCAGCTTCACTACCGGGACTAGCGGCTACAATGAGCAGTTCTTC; CDR3 protein: CASSFTTGTSGYNEQFF
J gene: TRBJ2-7; clone size: .; D gene: .; V gene: TRBV7-6; CDR3 DNA: TGTGCCAGCAGCGCCGCCGAGGGCTACGAGCAGTACTTC; CDR3 protein: CASSAAEGYEQYF
J gene: TRBJ1-2; clone size: .; D gene: .; V gene: TRBV5-8; CDR3 DNA: TGTGCCAGCAGCCTAACCCGTAGCTATGGCTACACCTTC; CDR3 protein: CASSLTRSYGYTF
J gene: TRBJ2-5; clone size: .; D gene: TRBD2; V gene: TRBV9; CDR3 DNA: TGTGCCAGCAGCGTAGATAGCGGGAGAGGAGAGACCCAGTACTTC; CDR3 protein: CASSVDSGRGETQYF
J gene: TRBJ2-3; clone size: .; D gene: .; V gene: TRBV2; CDR3 DNA: TGTGCCAGCACCAGCCCTTGGGGGCGGGCAGACACAGATACGCAGTATTTT; CDR3 protein: CASTSPWGRADTDTQYF
J gene: TRBJ1-1; clone size: .; D gene: .; V gene: TRBV30; CDR3 DNA: TGTGCCTGGAGTTATTACATGAACACTGAAGCTTTCTTT; CDR3 protein: CAWSYYMNTEAFF
J gene: TRBJ2-1; clone size: .; D gene: .; V gene: TRBV9; CDR3 DNA: TGTGCCAGCAGCGTTTCAAGGCCGGGACACGACTACAATGAGCAGTTCTTC; CDR3 protein: CASSVSRPGHDYNEQFF
J gene: TRBJ2-3; clone size: few; D gene: .; V gene: TRBV6-6; CDR3 DNA: TGTGCCAGCAGTTACAGACAGTGGGCAGATACGCAGTATTTT; CDR3 protein: CASSYRQWADTQYF
J gene: TRBJ2-1; clone size: .; D gene: .; V gene: TRBV11-2; CDR3 DNA: TGTGCCAGCACCAGGGAGGTTGGAGAGCAGTTCTTC; CDR3 protein: CASTREVGEQFF
J gene: TRBJ2-5; clone size: .; D gene: TRBD2; V gene: TRBV5-5; CDR3 DNA: TGTGCCAGCAGGCGGGGGGGGCGGGGGCAACAAGAGACCCAGTACTTC; CDR3 protein: CASRRGGRGQQETQYF
J gene: TRBJ2-7; clone size: .; D gene: TRBD1; V gene: TRBV5-1; CDR3 DNA: TGCGCCAGCAGCTCGACTGGACAGGGGAGCTACGAGCAGTACTTC; CDR3 protein: CASSSTGQGSYEQYF
J gene: TRBJ1-4; clone size: .; D gene: .; V gene: TRBV7-9; CDR3 DNA: TGTGCCAGCAGCTTAGGGCCCACGAACGATGAAAAACTGTTTTTT; CDR3 protein: CASSLGPTNDEKLFF
J gene: TRBJ1-2; clone size: .; D gene: TRBD1; V gene: TRBV7-9; CDR3 DNA: TGTGCCAGCAGCACCGGGACAGGGGAGGGCTATGGCTACACCTTC; CDR3 protein: CASSTGTGEGYGYTF
J gene: TRBJ1-2; clone size: .; D gene: TRBD1; V gene: TRBV19; CDR3 DNA: TGTGCCAGTAGTATTCGGGGACAGGGTGACTATGGCTACACCTTC; CDR3 protein: CASSIRGQGDYGYTF
J gene: TRBJ2-1; clone size: .; D gene: .; V gene: TRBV7-3; CDR3 DNA: TGTGCCAGCACCCAATCGGTGGGCAGGTTTAACAATGAGCAGTTCTTC; CDR3 protein: CASTQSVGRFNNEQFF
J gene: TRBJ2-7; clone size: .; D gene: .; V gene: TRBV4-2; CDR3 DNA: TGTGCCAGCAGCCAAGATCCCGACATCGCCTACGAGCAGTACTTC; CDR3 protein: CASSQDPDIAYEQYF
J gene: TRBJ2-1; clone size: .; D gene: TRBD2; V gene: TRBV19; CDR3 DNA: TGTGCCACCCGACCCCACGGGGGGGCCTACAATGAGCAGTTCTTC; CDR3 protein: CATRPHGGAYNEQFF
J gene: TRBJ2-5; clone size: few; D gene: TRBD1; V gene: TRBV12-5; CDR3 DNA: TGTGCTAGTGGTCGTACAGGGGGTATGGCCCAGTACTTC; CDR3 protein: CASGRTGGMAQYF
J gene: TRBJ2-3; clone size: .; D gene: TRBD2; V gene: TRBV7-9; CDR3 DNA: TGTGCCAGCAGCATTGGACTAGCTTTCACAGATACGCAGTATTTT; CDR3 protein: CASSIGLAFTDTQYF
J gene: TRBJ1-4; clone size: .; D gene: .; V gene: TRBV30; CDR3 DNA: TGTGCCTCCGCCGGGGGGCCTAATGAAAAACTGTTTTTT; CDR3 protein: CASAGGPNEKLFF
J gene: TRBJ2-7; clone size: .; D gene: TRBD1; V gene: TRBV19; CDR3 DNA: TGTGCCAGTAGTGGAGGACAGGGGTCCTACGAGCAGTACTTC; CDR3 protein: CASSGGQGSYEQYF
J gene: TRBJ1-2; clone size: .; D gene: .; V gene: TRBV30; CDR3 DNA: TGTGCCTGGCTAGCACAGTGGAGTAACTATGGCTACACCTTC; CDR3 protein: CAWLAQWSNYGYTF
J gene: TRBJ2-2; clone size: few; D gene: TRBD2; V gene: TRBV5-4; CDR3 DNA: TGTGCCAGCAGCTTGGCCGGGGGGGCTTACACCGGGGAGCTGTTTTTT; CDR3 protein: CASSLAGGAYTGELFF
J gene: TRBJ1-2; clone size: .; D gene: .; V gene: TRBV29-1; CDR3 DNA: TGCAGCGCCCGACAGGCCCTGCTAAAAGGCTACACCTTC; CDR3 protein: CSARQALLKGYTF
J gene: TRBJ1-2; clone size: .; D gene: TRBD1; V gene: TRBV19; CDR3 DNA: TGTGCCAGTAGTAGAGGGGGCGCAGGGGGCGTTGGCTACACCTTC; CDR3 protein: CASSRGGAGGVGYTF